These 10 T cell receptor beta chains originate from one sample sequenced in a study of human T cells and chemical hapten exposure. Regarding time point: patch test 2, 6 weeks after DPC sensitization. This sample's treatment: therapeutic diphenylcyclopropenone sensitization with weekly scalp DPC. TCRdb redid the calling of the RACE reads with MiXCR, one entry per CDR3 protein. The data show about 95,000 distinct CDR3 sequences, 10% to 12% seen once. The specimen was whole blood, collected in connection with sensitization to the hapten diphenylcyclopropenone (DPC). Receptors were obtained from a middle-aged woman with alopecia areata. Some clones in this sample may be carry-over from other donors' samples.

There are many counts of this clonotype. V usage is TRBV6-1 and J usage is TRBJ1-1, with no clear D. Trimming cost V 4 bases and J 0 bases, with 12 bases left between them. Germline CDR1 is MNHNS and CDR2 is SASEGT. This CDR3 spans 15 amino acids. The CDR3 nucleotides are TGTGCCAGCAGTGTCAAACAGAGAATGAACACTGAAGCTTTCTTT. It codes for CASSVKQRMNTEAFF.

This clonotype has at least ten counts. The V and J genes are TRBV7-2 and TRBJ1-1; unclear D gene. Germline assignment: CDR1 SGHTA and CDR2 FQGNSA. V was trimmed by 4 bases and J by 1 base, leaving 13 bases between them. This CDR3 is built from 15 residues. The CDR3 DNA follows: TGTGCCAGCAGCTCCGTTTGGGGAGCGAACACTGAAGCTTTCTTT. Protein sequence: CASSSVWGANTEAFF.

This clonotype appeared a few times. The genes are TRBV15 and TRBJ2-6, with D perhaps TRBD1 or TRBD2 (6 bases each). Trimming stripped 3 bases from V and 0 bases from J, with 15 bases between. The CDR3 has 18 residues. Germline loops: CDR1 LNHNV, CDR2 YYDKDF (reference sequence). The CDR3 sequence is CATSRGGRALSGANVLTF. The CDR3 coding sequence is TGTGCCACCAGCAGGGGGGGCAGGGCCCTCTCTGGGGCCAACGTCCTGACTTTC.

This clonotype was seen only a few times. This sequence joins TRBV3-1 and TRBJ2-1; D might be TRBD2 (6 bases). The CDR3 is 16 residues long. V gave up 2 bases and J gave up 0 bases, with 11 bases separating them. Looked up from germline, CDR1 is LGHDT and CDR2 is YNNKEL (reference sequence). Here the CDR3 reads CASSQSGVGSYNEQFF. CDR3 DNA: TGTGCCAGCAGCCAATCGGGGGTTGGCTCCTACAATGAGCAGTTCTTC.

This clonotype was counted ten times or more. The chain carries TRBV2 and TRBJ2-1; D is undetermined. V was clipped by 4 bases and J by 0 bases, with 10 bases between them. Germline V CDR1 and CDR2: SNHLY, FYNNEI. CDR3 size: 15 residues. The chain's CDR3 is CASSARPPSYNEQFF. The CDR3, as DNA: TGTGCCAGCAGTGCGCGACCCCCCTCCTACAATGAGCAGTTCTTC.

This clonotype was seen many times. The chain is built from TRBV7-9 and TRBJ1-5; the D is unclear. The ends were cut back, 6 bases at V and 2 bases at J, with 11 bases in the middle. CDR3 length: 14 residues. Germline V gene lookup returns CDR1 SEHNR and CDR2 FQNEAQ (reference sequence). The CDR3 is CASRKNGGNQPQHF. CDR3 DNA: TGTGCCAGCAGGAAAAATGGGGGCAATCAGCCCCAGCATTTT.

This clonotype was seen only a few times. V gene TRBV13 combines with J gene TRBJ1-3, with D perhaps TRBD1 (5 bases). With 4 bases removed from V and 1 base from J, the gap between germline ends came to 11 bases. CDR1 is PRHDT and CDR2 is FYEKMQ in the germline V gene (reference sequence). This CDR3 has 15 residues. CDR3 nucleotides: TGTGCCAGCAGCTCTCCGGGGACGTCTGGAAACACCATATATTTT. Translated, it gives CASSSPGTSGNTIYF.

This clonotype showed up many times. The chain employs TRBV5-4 and TRBJ1-1, with 7 bases aligning to TRBD1. With 0 bases clipped from V and 4 bases from J, the junction kept 3 bases outside the gene matches. Germline V CDR1 and CDR2: SGHNT, YYREEE (reference sequence). The CDR3 is 14 residues long. CDR3: CASSLDRGPTEAFF. For the CDR3, the DNA is TGTGCCAGCAGCTTGGACAGGGGCCCCACTGAAGCTTTCTTT.

This clonotype was seen many times. This rearrangement joins TRBV6-5 to TRBJ2-7, with TRBD1 identical over 7 bases. There are 16 residues in the CDR3. CDR1 and CDR2 from the germline V gene are MNHEY and SVGAGI. V was pared by 6 bases and J by 2 bases, with 13 bases of the junction left unmatched. The chain's CDR3 is CASSSKTGRLTYEQYF. The CDR3 coding sequence is TGTGCCAGCAGCTCAAAGACAGGGCGATTAACCTACGAGCAGTACTTC.

V and J are TRBV7-2 and TRBJ2-5; D gene ambiguous. V dropped 7 bases and J dropped 5 bases, with 11 bases sitting between them. The CDR3 extends over 12 amino acids. Germline CDR1 is SGHTA and CDR2 is FQGNSA. CDR3 residues: CASTYLGETQYF. Here the CDR3 DNA reads TGTGCCAGCACCTACCTGGGGGAGACCCAGTACTTC.